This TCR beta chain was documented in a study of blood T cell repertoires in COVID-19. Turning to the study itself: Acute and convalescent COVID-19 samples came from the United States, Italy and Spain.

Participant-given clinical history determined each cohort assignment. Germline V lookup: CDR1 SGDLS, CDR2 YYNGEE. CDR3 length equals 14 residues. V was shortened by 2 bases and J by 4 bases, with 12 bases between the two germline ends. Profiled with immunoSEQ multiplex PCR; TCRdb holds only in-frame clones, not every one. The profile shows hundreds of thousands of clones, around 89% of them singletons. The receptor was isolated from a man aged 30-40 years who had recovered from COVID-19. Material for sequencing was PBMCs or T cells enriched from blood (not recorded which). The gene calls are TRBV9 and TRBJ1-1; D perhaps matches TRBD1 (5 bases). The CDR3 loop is CASSVSGGGTEAFF. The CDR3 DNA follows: TGTGCCAGCAGCGTCTCCGGGGGAGGCACTGAAGCTTTCTTT.